Following are 8 T cell receptor beta chains from one sample sequenced in a study of cytomegalovirus exposure and HLA in healthy donors. PCR primers comprised 60 Vbeta and 13 Jbeta primers. Produced via immunoSEQ multiplex PCR; TCRdb's table is partial and in-frame only. The table shows about 140,000 clones, with 80% occurring only once. Sequenced input: PBMCs. These receptors all stem from a man aged 35 to 55 in good health and CMV-seropositive.

This chain uses TRBV7-8 with TRBJ1-5; tentatively, D is TRBD1 (6 bases). The V gene lost 5 bases and the J gene lost 6 bases, with 14 bases spanning the gap. CDR1 is SGHVS, CDR2 FQNEAQ, per germline. The length of the CDR3 is 14 residues. CDR3 loop: CASSHPTGSQPQHF. DNA for the CDR3: TGTGCCAGCAGCCACCCCACAGGGAGTCAGCCCCAGCATTTT. Filled out from reference TRBV7-8 and TRBJ1-5, the complete variable domain reads GAGVSQSPRYKVAKRGQDVALRCDPISGHVSLFWYQQALGQGPEFLTYFQNEAQLDKSGLPSDRFFAERPEGSVSTLKIQRTQQEDSAVYLCASSHPTGSQPQHFGDGTRLSIL.

CDR3 coding DNA: TGTGCCAGCTCACCAACTCCTGGCTATGGCTACACCTTC. Its protein is CASSPTPGYGYTF. The rearrangement uses TRBV18 and TRBJ1-2; no reliable D call. The CDR3 is made up of 13 amino acids. V was pared by 2 bases and J by 4 bases, with 8 bases between. The germline gives CDR1 KGHSH, CDR2 LQKENI.

The chain carries TRBV5-1 and TRBJ2-3, with 7 nucleotides matching TRBD1. The germline V gene has CDR1 SGHRS and CDR2 YFSETQ. V trimming: 4 bases; J trimming: 4 bases; junction bases outside the gene matches: 9. The CDR3 loop spans 15 amino acids. CDR3 in amino acids: CASSQGQARADTQYF. In DNA, the CDR3 is TGCGCCAGCAGCCAAGGACAGGCAAGGGCAGATACGCAGTATTTT.

V usage is TRBV19 and J usage is TRBJ2-7; 9 bases agree with TRBD1. The CDR3 has 13 amino acids. From germline, CDR1 is LNHDA and CDR2 SQIVND (reference sequence). The V and J ends lost 6 bases and 5 bases, in that order; junction bases with no gene match: 5. Here the CDR3 DNA reads TGTGCCAGTAGATCCACAGGGGGCCACGAGCAGTACTTC. Translated: CASRSTGGHEQYF. Drawing the rest from reference TRBV19 and TRBJ2-7, the complete variable domain is DGGITQSPKYLFRKEGQNVTLSCEQNLNHDAMYWYRQDPGQGLRLIYYSQIVNDFQKGDIAEGYSVSREKKESFPLTVTSAQKNPTAFYLCASRSTGGHEQYFGPGTRLTVT.

This chain uses TRBV5-1 with TRBJ1-5; a possible D gene is TRBD1 (6 bases). This CDR3 spans 14 amino acids. CDR1 SGHRS and CDR2 YFSETQ come from the germline V gene. The V gene lost 0 bases and the J gene lost 2 bases, with 6 bases spanning the gap. The CDR3 loop is CASSLAGGNQPQHF. DNA of the CDR3: TGCGCCAGCAGCTTGGCAGGGGGCAATCAGCCCCAGCATTTT.

On this clone: At one end, the junction sequence differs from germline, possibly due to a read error. V gene TRBV7-8 combines with J gene TRBJ2-3; TRBD2 agrees at 10 bases. Germline CDR1 is SGHVS and CDR2 is FQNEAQ. The CDR3 totals 15 residues. CDR3 sequence: CASSLLAGFTDTQYF. CDR3 coding DNA: TGCGCCAGCAGCCTACTAGCGGGATTCACAGATACGCAGTATTTT.

The gene calls are TRBV6-1 and TRBJ1-4, with D possibly matching TRBD1 (5 bases). V shed 3 bases and J shed 8 bases, with 16 bases lying between them. The germline V gene has CDR1 MNHNS and CDR2 SASEGT. This CDR3 is 15 amino acids long. CDR3 sequence: CASSDIGASGEKLFF. Written as DNA, the CDR3 is TGTGCCAGCAGTGACATAGGGGCTTCGGGCGAAAAACTGTTTTTT.

The V call is TRBV10-3, the J call TRBJ2-3, with D maybe TRBD2 (6 bases). V was pared by 0 bases and J by 4 bases, with 14 bases between. Germline V gives CDR1 ENHRY, CDR2 SYGVKD. CDR3 length: 16 amino acids. This chain's CDR3 is CAISESSGLGADTQYF. The CDR3, as DNA: TGTGCCATCAGTGAGTCTTCGGGACTTGGGGCAGATACGCAGTATTTT.